This T cell receptor beta chain was profiled in a study of T cell repertoires in cytomegalovirus infection. About the study: Carrying CMV and the relevant HLA type showed in public TCR beta signatures.

Study findings and constraints: Clonotype analysis showed dominance of the ex vivo response by HLA-C-restricted CMV-specific TCR beta clonotypes. CMV carriers having the relevant HLA were flagged by cumulative public TCR beta family frequency.

This clonotype was seen at least ten times. Its antigen is not identified. This CDR3 comprises 13 residues. V shed 2 bases and J shed 1 base, with 4 bases lying between them. Germline CDR1 reads SGHTA; CDR2 reads FQGNSA. TCRdb ran MiXCR on the reads and lists one entry per CDR3 protein. The sample has 100,000 to 150,000 distinct CDR3 sequences, more than 20% seen once. The TCR comes from a human donor in good health (CMV status not recorded). Some clones in this sample may be carry-over from other donors' samples. The chain joins TRBV7-2 to TRBJ2-3; no reliable D call. The sequencing input was PBMCs, sequenced either directly or after in vitro stimulation (not recorded which). The CDR3 region is CASSLWGTDTQYF. The CDR3 DNA sequence: TGTGCCAGCAGCTTATGGGGCACAGATACGCAGTATTTT.